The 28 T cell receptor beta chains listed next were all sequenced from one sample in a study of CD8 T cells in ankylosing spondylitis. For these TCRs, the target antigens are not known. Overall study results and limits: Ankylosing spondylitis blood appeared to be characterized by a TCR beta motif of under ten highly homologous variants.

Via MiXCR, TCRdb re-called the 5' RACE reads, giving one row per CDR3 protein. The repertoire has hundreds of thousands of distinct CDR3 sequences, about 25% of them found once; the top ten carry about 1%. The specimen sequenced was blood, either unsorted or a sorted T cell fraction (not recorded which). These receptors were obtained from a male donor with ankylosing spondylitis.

CDR3 in DNA: TGTGCCAGCTCCCTCCAAGGACCCGTTAATGAAAAACTGTTTTTT. Protein product: CASSLQGPVNEKLFF. V gene TRBV18 combines with J gene TRBJ1-4; no firm D call. Between the trimmed V and J ends, which lost 6 bases and 4 bases, there was a span of 15 bases. The CDR3 is 15 amino acids. Per the germline V gene, CDR1 is KGHSH and CDR2 is LQKENI.

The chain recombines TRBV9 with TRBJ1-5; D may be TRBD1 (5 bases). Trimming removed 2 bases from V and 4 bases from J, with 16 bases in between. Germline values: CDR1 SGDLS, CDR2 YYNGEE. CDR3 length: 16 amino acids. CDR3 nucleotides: TGTGCCAGCAGCGTCGGCGCAGGGCCACTAAATCAGCCCCAGCATTTT. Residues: CASSVGAGPLNQPQHF.

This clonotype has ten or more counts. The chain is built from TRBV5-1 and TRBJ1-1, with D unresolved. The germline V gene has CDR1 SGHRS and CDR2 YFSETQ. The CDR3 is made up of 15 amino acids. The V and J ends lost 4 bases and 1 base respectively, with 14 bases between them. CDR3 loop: CASSHRQNSNTEAFF. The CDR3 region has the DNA TGCGCCAGCAGCCACAGACAAAACTCGAACACTGAAGCTTTCTTT.

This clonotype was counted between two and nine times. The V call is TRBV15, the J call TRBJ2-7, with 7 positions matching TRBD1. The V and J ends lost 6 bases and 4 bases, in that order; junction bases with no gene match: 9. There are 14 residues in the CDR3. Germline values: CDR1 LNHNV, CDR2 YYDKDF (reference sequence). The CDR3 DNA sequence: TGTGCCACCAGTCCGACAGGGAGAAATTACGAGCAGTACGTC. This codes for CATSPTGRNYEQYV.

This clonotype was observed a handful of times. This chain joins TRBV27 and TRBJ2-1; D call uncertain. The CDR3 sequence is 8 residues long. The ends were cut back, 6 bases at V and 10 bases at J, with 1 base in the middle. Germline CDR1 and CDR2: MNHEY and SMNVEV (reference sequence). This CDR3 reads CASREQFF. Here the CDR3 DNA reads TGTGCCAGCAGAGAGCAGTTCTTC.

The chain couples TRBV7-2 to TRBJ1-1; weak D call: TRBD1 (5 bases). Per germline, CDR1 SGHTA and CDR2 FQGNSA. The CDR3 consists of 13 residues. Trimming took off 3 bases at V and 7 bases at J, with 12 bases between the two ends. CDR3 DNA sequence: TGTGCCAGCAGCTTGGGCAGGGCGGATGAAGCTTTCTTT. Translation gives CASSLGRADEAFF.

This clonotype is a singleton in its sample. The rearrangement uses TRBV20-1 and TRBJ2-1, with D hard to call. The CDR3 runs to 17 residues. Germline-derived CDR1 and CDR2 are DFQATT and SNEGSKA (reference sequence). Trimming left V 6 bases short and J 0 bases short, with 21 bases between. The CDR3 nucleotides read TGCAGTGCCCGCCCCCTAGTGCTGCTGAGCTCCTACAATGAGCAGTTCTTC. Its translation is CSARPLVLLSSYNEQFF.

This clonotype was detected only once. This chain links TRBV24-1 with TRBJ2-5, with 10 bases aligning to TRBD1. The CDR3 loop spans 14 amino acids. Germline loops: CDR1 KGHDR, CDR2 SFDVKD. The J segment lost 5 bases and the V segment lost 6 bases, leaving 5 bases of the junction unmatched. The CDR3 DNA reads TGTGCCACCAGTTCGACAGGGGGCGCGGAGACCCAGTACTTC. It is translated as CATSSTGGAETQYF.

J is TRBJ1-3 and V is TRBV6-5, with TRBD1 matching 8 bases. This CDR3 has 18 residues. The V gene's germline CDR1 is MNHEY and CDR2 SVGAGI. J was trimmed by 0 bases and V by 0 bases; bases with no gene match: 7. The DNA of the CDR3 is TGTGCCAGCAGTTACTCGGAGGCAGGGGGCTACTCTGGAAACACCATATATTTT. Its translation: CASSYSEAGGYSGNTIYF.

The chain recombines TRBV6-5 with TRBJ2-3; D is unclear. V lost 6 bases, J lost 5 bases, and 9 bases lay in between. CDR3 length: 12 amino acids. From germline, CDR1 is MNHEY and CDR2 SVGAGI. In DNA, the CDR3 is TGTGCCAGCAGGCCCTTTGGAGATACGCAGTATTTT. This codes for CASRPFGDTQYF.

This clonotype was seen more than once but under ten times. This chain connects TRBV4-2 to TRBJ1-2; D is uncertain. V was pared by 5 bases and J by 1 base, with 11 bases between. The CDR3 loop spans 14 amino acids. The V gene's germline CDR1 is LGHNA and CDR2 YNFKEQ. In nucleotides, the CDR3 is TGTGCCAGCAGCGCCCTTGAGGTTAACTATGGCTACACCTTC. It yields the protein CASSALEVNYGYTF.

DNA for the CDR3: TGTGCCAGCAGTGAAACCCGGGGGGGTAACGAGCAGTACGTC. The encoded protein is CASSETRGGNEQYV. The chain links TRBV2 to TRBJ2-7, with 8 nucleotides matching TRBD2. The junction had 5 bases not matched to a gene; V was cut back by 2 bases and J by 5 bases. This CDR3 region has 14 residues. Germline-derived CDR1 and CDR2 are SNHLY and FYNNEI.

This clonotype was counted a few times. The CDR3 region has the DNA TGCGCCTCTAACCGGGCTAGCGCCTACACCGGGGAGCTGTTTTTT. Protein sequence: CASNRASAYTGELFF. The chain employs TRBV5-1 and TRBJ2-2; D is possibly TRBD2 (6 bases). From germline, CDR1 is SGHRS and CDR2 YFSETQ. The V end lost 10 bases, the J end lost 3 bases, and 19 bases lay between the germline ends. There are 15 residues in the CDR3.

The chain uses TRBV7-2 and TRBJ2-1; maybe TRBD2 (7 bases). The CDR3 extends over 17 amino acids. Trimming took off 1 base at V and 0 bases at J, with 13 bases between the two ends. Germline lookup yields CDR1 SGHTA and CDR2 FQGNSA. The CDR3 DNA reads TGTGCCAGCAGCTTAGTGGGGGGGCCGGGCTCCTACAATGAGCAGTTCTTC. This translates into CASSLVGGPGSYNEQFF.

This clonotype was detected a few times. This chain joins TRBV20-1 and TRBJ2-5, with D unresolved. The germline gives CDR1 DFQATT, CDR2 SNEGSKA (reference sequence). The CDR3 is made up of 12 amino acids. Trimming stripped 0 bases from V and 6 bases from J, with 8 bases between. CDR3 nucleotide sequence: TGCAGTGCTAGAGATTTACCGCAGACCCAGTACTTC. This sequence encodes CSARDLPQTQYF.

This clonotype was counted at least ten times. Here the CDR3 reads CASSLVAGGIQYF. Written as DNA, the CDR3 is TGCGCCAGCAGCTTGGTGGCCGGGGGCATTCAGTACTTC. This chain joins TRBV5-1 and TRBJ2-4; weak D call: TRBD2 (6 bases). V shed 0 bases and J shed 9 bases, with 10 bases lying between them. The CDR3 totals 13 residues. The germline CDR1 and CDR2 sequences are SGHRS and YFSETQ.

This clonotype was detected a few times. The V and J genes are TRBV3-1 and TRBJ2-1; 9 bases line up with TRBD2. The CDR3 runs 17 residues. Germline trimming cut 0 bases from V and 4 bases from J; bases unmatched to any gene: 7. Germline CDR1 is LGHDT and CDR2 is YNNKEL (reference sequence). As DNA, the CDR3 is TGTGCCAGCAGCCAAGAAGGCTCTAGCGGGACTTACAATGAGCAGTTCTTC. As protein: CASSQEGSSGTYNEQFF.

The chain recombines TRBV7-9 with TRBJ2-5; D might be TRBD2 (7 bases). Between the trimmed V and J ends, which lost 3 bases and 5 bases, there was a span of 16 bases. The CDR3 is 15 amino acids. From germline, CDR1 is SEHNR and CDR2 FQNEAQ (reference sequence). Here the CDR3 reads CASSLGGRRWETQYF. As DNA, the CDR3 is TGTGCCAGCAGCTTGGGGGGGCGCAGGTGGGAGACCCAGTACTTC. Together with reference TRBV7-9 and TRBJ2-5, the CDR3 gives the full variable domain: DTGVSQNPRHKITKRGQNVTFRCDPISEHNRLYWYRQTLGQGPEFLTYFQNEAQLEKSRLLSDRFSAERPKGSFSTLEIQRTEQGDSAMYLCASSLGGRRWETQYFGPGTRLLVL.

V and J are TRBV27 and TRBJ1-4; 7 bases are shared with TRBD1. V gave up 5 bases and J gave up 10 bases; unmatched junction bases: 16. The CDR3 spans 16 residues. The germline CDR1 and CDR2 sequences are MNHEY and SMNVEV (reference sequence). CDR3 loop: CASSDLVGGDGGKLFF. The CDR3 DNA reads TGTGCCAGCAGTGATCTCGTAGGGGGCGACGGGGGAAAACTGTTTTTT.

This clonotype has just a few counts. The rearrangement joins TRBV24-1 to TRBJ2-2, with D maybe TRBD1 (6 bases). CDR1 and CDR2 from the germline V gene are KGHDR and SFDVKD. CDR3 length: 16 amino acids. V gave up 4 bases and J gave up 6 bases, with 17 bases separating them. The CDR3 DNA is TGTGCCACCAGTGACCCCATGATAGCAGGGGCCGGGGAGCTGTTTTTT. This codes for CATSDPMIAGAGELFF.

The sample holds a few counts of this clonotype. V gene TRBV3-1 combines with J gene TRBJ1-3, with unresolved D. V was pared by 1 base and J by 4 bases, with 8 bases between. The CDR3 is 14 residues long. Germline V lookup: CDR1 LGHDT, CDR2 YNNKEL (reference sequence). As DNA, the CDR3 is TGTGCCAGCAGCCAAGCTGCCCCCGGAAACACCATATATTTT. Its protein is CASSQAAPGNTIYF.

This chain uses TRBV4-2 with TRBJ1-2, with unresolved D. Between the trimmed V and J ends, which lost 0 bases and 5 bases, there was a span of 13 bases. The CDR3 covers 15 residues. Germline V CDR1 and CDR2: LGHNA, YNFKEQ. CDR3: CASSQEIERRYGYTF. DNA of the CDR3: TGTGCCAGCAGCCAAGAAATCGAACGCCGGTATGGCTACACCTTC.

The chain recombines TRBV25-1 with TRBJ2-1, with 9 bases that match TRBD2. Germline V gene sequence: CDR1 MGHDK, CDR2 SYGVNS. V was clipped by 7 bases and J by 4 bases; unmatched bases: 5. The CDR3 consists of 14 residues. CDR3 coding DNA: TGTGCCAGCAAGCCAGCGGGAGGTTACAATGAGCAGTTCTTC. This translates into CASKPAGGYNEQFF. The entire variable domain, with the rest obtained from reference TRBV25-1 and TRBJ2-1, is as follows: EADIYQTPRYLVIGTGKKITLECSQTMGHDKMYWYQQDPGMELHLIHYSYGVNSTEKGDLSSESTVSRIRTEHFPLTLESARPSHTSQYLCASKPAGGYNEQFFGPGTRLTVL.

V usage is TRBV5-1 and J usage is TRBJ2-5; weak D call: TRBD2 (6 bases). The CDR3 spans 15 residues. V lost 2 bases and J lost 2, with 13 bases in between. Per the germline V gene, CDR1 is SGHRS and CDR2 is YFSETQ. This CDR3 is CASSFGGNRQETQYF. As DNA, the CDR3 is TGCGCCAGCAGCTTCGGGGGAAACAGACAAGAGACCCAGTACTTC.

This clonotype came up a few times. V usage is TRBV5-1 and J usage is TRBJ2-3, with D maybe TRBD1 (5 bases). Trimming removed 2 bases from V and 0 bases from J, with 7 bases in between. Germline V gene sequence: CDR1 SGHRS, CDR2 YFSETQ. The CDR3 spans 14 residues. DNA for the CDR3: TGCGCCAGCAGCTTCAGGGTTAGCACAGATACGCAGTATTTT. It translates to CASSFRVSTDTQYF.

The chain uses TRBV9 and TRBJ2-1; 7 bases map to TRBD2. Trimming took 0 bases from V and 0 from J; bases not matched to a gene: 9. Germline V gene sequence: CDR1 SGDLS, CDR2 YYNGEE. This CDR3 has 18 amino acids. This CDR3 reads CASSVASLAGDSYNEQFF. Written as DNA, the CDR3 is TGTGCCAGCAGCGTAGCTTCCCTGGCGGGGGACTCCTACAATGAGCAGTTCTTC.

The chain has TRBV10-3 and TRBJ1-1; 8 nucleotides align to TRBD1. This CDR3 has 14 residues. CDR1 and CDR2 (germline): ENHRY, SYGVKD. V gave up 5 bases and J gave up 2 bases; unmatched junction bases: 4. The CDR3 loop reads CAISPQGANTEAFF. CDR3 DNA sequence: TGTGCCATCAGTCCCCAGGGGGCCAACACTGAAGCTTTCTTT.

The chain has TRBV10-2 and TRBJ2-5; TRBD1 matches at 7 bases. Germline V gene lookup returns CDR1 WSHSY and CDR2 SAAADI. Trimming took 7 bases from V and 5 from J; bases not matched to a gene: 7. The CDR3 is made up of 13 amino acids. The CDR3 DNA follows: TGCGCCAGCACATCCGGGACAGTGGAGACCCAGTACTTC. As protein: CASTSGTVETQYF.